This is a list of T cell receptor beta chains from one sample in a study of identical twins. Each CDR3 protein gets one entry after TCRdb re-called the 5' RACE reads with MiXCR. Seen here are some 730,000 distinct CDR3 sequences, roughly 18% observed once, and the top ten hold over 10%. This sample was shared with a second study, whose subject was T cells expressing NK-cell markers.

The sequenced sample was PBMCs. Receptors originate from a young woman in good health. Both conserved end residues are part of each CDR3. Fields, in order: clone size, J gene, V gene, D gene, CDR3 protein, CDR3 DNA. A D gene is named only where the DNA matches it firmly. Only part of the rows carry a size: once, few, many, or a class if the clone is expanded.

>NA|TRBJ2-1|TRBV18|NA
CASSPTTGRNNEQFF
TGTGCCAGCTCACCAACTACAGGGAGGAACAATGAGCAGTTCTTC
>NA|TRBJ2-1|TRBV3-1|NA
CASSQDRGFSYNEQFF
TGTGCCAGCAGCCAAGATCGGGGATTCTCCTACAATGAGCAGTTCTTC
>many|TRBJ2-7|TRBV15|TRBD2
CATSLNSGLAAQYEQYF
TGTGCCACCAGTCTTAATTCGGGACTAGCGGCCCAATACGAGCAGTACTTC
>NA|TRBJ2-7|TRBV6-2/TRBV6-3|TRBD2
CASRREALYEQYF
TGTGCCAGCAGGCGGGAGGCCCTTTACGAGCAGTACTTC
>NA|TRBJ2-5|TRBV5-1|TRBD2
CASSWTSGGIETQYF
TGCGCCAGCAGCTGGACTAGCGGGGGCATAGAGACCCAGTACTTC
>many|TRBJ2-5|TRBV12-3/TRBV12-4|NA
CASSFRGQETQYF
TGTGCCAGCAGTTTCAGGGGCCAAGAGACCCAGTACTTC
>few|TRBJ1-2|TRBV3-1|NA
CASSQAVGYGYTF
TGTGCCAGCAGCCAAGCGGTCGGCTATGGCTACACCTTC
>many|TRBJ1-5|TRBV12-3/TRBV12-4|NA
CASKVGGNQPQHF
TGTGCCAGCAAGGTGGGAGGCAATCAGCCCCAGCATTTT
>few|TRBJ2-3|TRBV6-2/TRBV6-3|TRBD2
CASSYLAGVVLYF
TGTGCCAGCAGTTACTTAGCGGGAGTTGTTCTGTATTTT
>few|TRBJ1-5|TRBV7-2|NA
CASSYLVRSAGNQPQHF
TGTGCCAGCAGCTATTTAGTCCGAAGCGCAGGCAATCAGCCCCAGCATTTT
>many|TRBJ1-1|TRBV5-1|NA
CASKETGVTEAFF
TGCGCCAGCAAGGAGACGGGAGTCACTGAAGCTTTCTTT
>few|TRBJ2-1|TRBV15|TRBD2
CATSPRLAGGPNNEQFF
TGTGCCACCAGCCCACGGCTAGCGGGGGGACCTAACAATGAGCAGTTCTTC
>many|TRBJ2-1|TRBV12-3/TRBV12-4|NA
CASSPKRSWTDNEQFF
TGTGCCAGCAGTCCCAAGCGCTCTTGGACCGACAATGAGCAGTTCTTC